A selection of T cell receptor beta chains follows, all from one sample in a study of CDR3 diversity in severe acne. TCRdb redid the calling of the PCR reads with MiXCR, one entry per CDR3 protein. The table records 79,000 or so distinct CDR3 sequences, about 53% of them present only once. Specimen: blood. The receptors come from a male donor with severe acne vulgaris. CDR3s include the opening cysteine and the closing phenylalanine or tryptophan. Fields, in order: CDR3 length, clone size, J gene, D gene, V gene, CDR3 protein, CDR3 DNA. The D gene is left open where the match is weak. Not every row has a clone size; where given, it reads once, few, many or a size class.

12	few	TRBJ2-5	.	TRBV9	CASGGSAGTQYF	TGTGCCAGCGGCGGTTCAGCGGGGACCCAGTACTTC
12	.	TRBJ2-5	.	TRBV29-1	CSVVGPRETQYF	TGCAGCGTTGTAGGACCCCGGGAGACCCAGTACTTC
17	once	TRBJ2-5	TRBD1	TRBV7-2	CASSLVRRGLGKETQYF	TGTGCCAGCAGCTTAGTTCGCAGGGGGCTAGGGAAAGAGACCCAGTACTTC
19	.	TRBJ2-5	TRBD2	TRBV7-9	CASSKRGQGGTSGTETQYF	TGTGCCAGTAGTAAGAGGGGACAGGGGGGGACTAGCGGGACGGAGACCCAGTACTTC
18	.	TRBJ1-5	TRBD1	TRBV19	CASSIVAGTGRYNQPQHF	TGTGCCAGTAGTATAGTAGCGGGGACAGGGCGCTACAATCAGCCCCAGCATTTT
14	many	TRBJ2-5	TRBD1	TRBV20-1	CSASRDRGQETQYF	TGCAGTGCTAGCCGGGACAGGGGGCAAGAGACCCAGTACTTC
16	many	TRBJ2-5	TRBD2	TRBV9	CASSVEGGLVRETQYF	TGTGCCAGCAGCGTAGAGGGGGGACTAGTCCGGGAGACCCAGTACTTC
18	few	TRBJ2-7	.	TRBV5-8	CASSLGGGLLTRSYEQYF	TGTGCCAGCAGCTTGGGAGGCGGACTACTCACGCGCTCCTACGAGCAGTACTTC
16	.	TRBJ2-5	.	TRBV20-1	CSARGGGGPIRETQYF	TGCAGTGCTAGAGGGGGGGGGGGGCCGATTAGAGAGACCCAGTACTTC
15	many	TRBJ2-3	.	TRBV7-9	CASSVPGGRTDTQYF	TGTGCCAGCAGCGTACCGGGGGGCCGGACAGATACGCAGTATTTT
14	many	TRBJ2-5	.	TRBV9	CASSVEGSGVAQYF	TGTGCCAGCAGCGTAGAGGGGTCCGGAGTGGCCCAGTACTTC
15	.	TRBJ1-1	.	TRBV7-3	CASSFSQGVGTEAFF	TGTGCCAGCAGCTTTTCACAGGGCGTGGGCACTGAAGCTTTCTTT
15	.	TRBJ1-1	.	TRBV19	CASSPTMWANTEAFF	TGTGCCAGTAGCCCCACGATGTGGGCGAACACTGAAGCTTTCTTT
16	many	TRBJ2-1	.	TRBV6-1	CASSVALARFNNEQFF	TGTGCCAGCAGTGTAGCCCTAGCGAGATTCAACAATGAGCAGTTCTTC
12	.	TRBJ2-7	.	TRBV29-1	CSVDTGTREQYF	TGCAGCGTTGATACCGGGACACGCGAGCAGTACTTC
13	.	TRBJ2-7	.	TRBV25-1	CASSDSGNTEQYF	TGTGCCAGCAGTGACTCGGGCAACACCGAGCAGTACTTC
12	.	TRBJ2-1	TRBD2	TRBV7-9	CASGLASNEQFF	TGTGCCAGCGGACTAGCGAGCAATGAGCAGTTCTTC
13	once	TRBJ1-4	TRBD1	TRBV25-1	CASSPRQGEKLFF	TGTGCCAGCTCACCGAGACAGGGCGAAAAACTGTTTTTT
15	many	TRBJ2-1	TRBD1	TRBV6-5	CASRRGQGAYNEQFF	TGTGCCAGCAGAAGGGGACAGGGGGCCTACAATGAGCAGTTCTTC
16	.	TRBJ2-1	.	TRBV25-1	CASSEFWDGNVNEQFF	TGTGCCAGCAGTGAATTCTGGGATGGAAACGTAAATGAGCAGTTCTTC
18	.	TRBJ2-6	.	TRBV29-1	CSVDSWTETRSGANVLTF	TGCAGCGTTGACTCCTGGACAGAAACCAGATCTGGGGCCAACGTCCTGACTTTC
14	.	TRBJ1-5	.	TRBV9	CASSNPRKDQPQHF	TGTGCCAGCAGTAACCCAAGAAAAGATCAGCCCCAGCATTTT
15	.	TRBJ1-1	.	TRBV2	CAISELQGGGTEAFF	TGTGCCATCAGTGAACTACAGGGAGGAGGTACTGAAGCTTTCTTT
14	many	TRBJ1-1	.	TRBV5-4	CASSLDRMNTEAFF	TGTGCCAGCAGCTTGGACAGGATGAACACTGAAGCTTTCTTT
15	.	TRBJ2-3	.	TRBV11-2	CASSLALISTDTQYF	TGTGCCAGCAGCTTAGCGTTAATCAGCACAGATACGCAGTATTTT
17	few	TRBJ2-1	.	TRBV5-4	CASRGGPGARSYNEQFF	TGTGCCAGCAGAGGGGGACCAGGAGCTCGGTCCTACAATGAGCAGTTCTTC
23	.	TRBJ2-7	.	TRBV10-2	CASKTANTGELFFGEGEGYEQYF	.
15	few	TRBJ2-7	TRBD1	TRBV7-8	CASSLAGQGTYEQYF	TGTGCCAGCAGCTTAGCGGGACAGGGCACCTACGAGCAGTACTTC
14	many	TRBJ2-5	.	TRBV7-9	CASSTGTIRHTQYF	TGTGCCAGCAGCACGGGGACAATAAGACATACCCAGTACTTC
16	.	TRBJ2-5	TRBD1	TRBV11-2	CASSLNTGTGRETQYF	TGTGCCAGCAGCCTAAACACCGGGACAGGGAGAGAGACCCAGTACTTC
13	.	TRBJ2-5	TRBD1	TRBV5-1	CASSLAWTGTQYF	TGCGCCAGCAGCTTGGCTTGGACAGGGACTCAGTACTTC
19	.	TRBJ2-2	TRBD1	TRBV5-1	CASSPVPGQGTANTGELFF	TGCGCCAGCAGCCCCGTCCCGGGACAGGGTACGGCGAACACCGGGGAGCTGTTTTTT
21	.	TRBJ1-5	TRBD1	TRBV15	CATSRDLASSKEGQGYQPQHF	TGTGCCACCAGCAGAGATCTTGCCAGTAGTAAAGAGGGACAGGGGTACCAGCCCCAGCATTTT
16	many	TRBJ2-3	TRBD2	TRBV20-1	CSARGASGRASDTQYF	TGCAGTGCTAGAGGGGCTAGCGGGAGGGCCTCAGATACGCAGTATTTT
15	.	TRBJ2-7	TRBD1	TRBV20-1	CSATPEDRALYEQYF	TGCAGTGCAACCCCAGAGGACAGGGCTCTCTACGAGCAGTACTTC
14	.	TRBJ2-7	TRBD1	TRBV4-1	CASSRGTGTYEQYF	TGCGCCAGCAGCCGGGGGACAGGGACCTACGAGCAGTACTTC
18	few	TRBJ2-6	.	TRBV4-1	CASRLLGTEHSGANVLTF	TGCGCCAGCAGATTATTAGGGACCGAGCACTCTGGGGCCAACGTCCTGACTTTC
15	many	TRBJ2-3	.	TRBV7-8	CASSLVGAYTDTQYF	TGTGCCAGCAGCTTAGTCGGGGCTTACACAGATACGCAGTATTTT
12	.	TRBJ1-4	.	TRBV29-1	CSVRQSNEKLFF	TGCAGCGTTAGACAGAGTAATGAAAAACTGTTTTTT
16	few	TRBJ2-3	TRBD2	TRBV7-9	CASSLVLTSYTDTQYF	TGTGCCAGCAGCTTAGTTCTGACTAGCTACACAGATACGCAGTATTTT
15	.	TRBJ1-1	TRBD1	TRBV5-1	CASSLNDRGTTEAFF	TGCGCCAGCAGCTTGAATGACAGGGGAACCACTGAAGCTTTCTTT
15	.	TRBJ2-6	.	TRBV10-2	CASSVDDSGANVLTF	TGCGCCAGCAGCGTCGACGACTCTGGGGCCAACGTCCTGACTTTC
12	few	TRBJ2-3	.	TRBV28	CASSRTKDTQYF	TGTGCCAGCAGTCGGACCAAAGATACGCAGTATTTT
15	.	TRBJ2-1	TRBD1	TRBV5-1	CASSTGQGAYNERFF	TGCGCCAGCAGCACCGGACAGGGGGCCTACAATGAGCGGTTCTTC
17	.	TRBJ2-2	TRBD2	TRBV7-9	CASSYRGVRLNTGELFF	TGTGCCAGCAGCTACCGGGGGGTGAGGCTGAACACCGGGGAGCTGTTTTTT
13	once	TRBJ2-7	.	TRBV2	CASSGGASYEQYF	TGTGCCAGCAGTGGGGGGGCCTCCTACGAGCAGTACTTC
12	few	TRBJ2-5	.	TRBV7-9	CASSPRSETQYF	TGTGCCAGCAGCCCCCGATCCGAGACCCAGTACTTC
13	medium-sized	TRBJ2-2	.	TRBV5-6	CASSVSRTGELFF	TGTGCCAGCAGCGTATCGCGTACCGGGGAGCTGTTTTTT
12	many	TRBJ2-5	.	TRBV5-1	CASSRNQETQYF	TGCGCCAGCAGCAGAAACCAAGAGACCCAGTACTTC
15	.	TRBJ1-2	.	TRBV6-5	CASSYGQRYNYGYTF	TGTGCCAGCAGTTACGGACAGCGTTATAACTATGGCTACACCTTC
14	many	TRBJ2-2	TRBD1	TRBV2	CASRDRGTSGELFF	TGTGCCAGCAGGGACAGGGGGACATCCGGGGAGCTGTTTTTT
16	many	TRBJ1-4	.	TRBV15	CATSRDSGTGNEKLFF	TGTGCCACCAGCAGAGATAGCGGGACCGGTAATGAAAAACTGTTTTTT
15	few	TRBJ1-2	.	TRBV11-2	CASSSDGDINYGYTF	TGTGCCAGCAGCTCAGACGGGGACATAAACTATGGCTACACCTTC